The text below deals with one T cell receptor beta chain. It lacks a known antigen. Per-base qualities were not stored, and no clone one base away is much larger. The data stem from a study of Ad26.COV2.S vaccination and SARS-CoV-2 variants (TCRdb year 2021). Regarding the research as a whole: Vaccine-arm donors were drawn from COV1001, a multicentre, randomized, double-blind, placebo-controlled phase I-IIa trial of Ad26.COV2.S in healthy adults. The TCR-sequenced set comprised approximately 32 samples: about 19 Ad26.COV2.S vaccine recipients, 5 placebo recipients and 8 SARS-CoV-2 convalescent individuals. Ad26.COV2.S was administered intramuscularly at 5 x 10^10 or 1 x 10^11 viral particles, either as a single shot or as two shots given 56 days apart. Investigators did not know the trial group allocation while performing experiments and assessing outcomes. Sequencing of the TCRbeta repertoire served to evaluate the specificity and breadth of SARS-CoV-2-reactive T cell receptors following Ad26.COV2.S vaccination. Participants in the trial were split at random into five groups of five each, receiving low-dose or high-dose Ad26.COV2.S once or twice, or else placebo on both occasions. On the study overall, not on this receptor specifically: Comparable non-spike TCR breadth was observed between vaccine and placebo recipients, consistent with only spike being contained in the vaccine. Substantial breadth of spike-specific CD8+ and CD4+ T cell responses was reported after vaccination. Spike-specific TCR breadth was higher in Ad26.COV2.S recipients than in placebo recipients (P = 0.0014). Comparing responses between vaccine doses or regimens was not something the study was powered to do. According to the authors, total T cell responses may have been underestimated by the TCR breadth and depth analyses.

For CDR1 and CDR2, the germline V gene lists KGHSH and LQKENI. Between the V and J ends, shortened by 4 bases and 4 bases respectively, the junction contains 19 bases. Including the terminal cysteine and phenylalanine, the CDR3 comprises 16 residues. Left in the record is the CDR3 DNA by itself, 48 bases read in frame from the first base. The immunoSEQ Assay was used to sequence TCRbeta CDR3 regions. After extraction, genomic DNA underwent amplification by bias-controlled multiplex PCR, followed by high-throughput sequencing. Under the source paper's analysis protocol: To quantify the absolute abundance of every unique TCRbeta CDR3 region, sequences were collapsed and filtered. Usable DNA was measured by amplifying reference genes present in all nucleated cells, and TCRbeta template counts were normalized to that usable DNA to estimate T cell fraction. Repertoire TCRs were annotated as SARS-CoV-2-specific by exact matching of V gene, CDR3 amino acid sequence and J gene to a known reactive TCR set. MIRA supplied the reference SARS-CoV-2 TCR set, which was filtered for enrichment in COVID-19-positive ImmuneCODE repertoires so that public or cross-reactive TCRs were removed. Using the MIRA antigens, annotated TCRs were further analysed by specific ORF or by position within an ORF. Breadth was defined as annotated unique rearrangements over total unique productive rearrangements; depth was the summed frequency of those rearrangements. Two-sided Wilcoxon rank-sum tests were used to compare TCR breadth between groups. In TCRdb, the immuneACCESS table is reduced to in-frame sequences with V and J assigned. These tables do not hold every clone; where another copy was compared, an unresolved V gene accounts for under half, and the others remain unexplained. V, J and clone size are those of that table, while D and trimming were read from the DNA. This sample has roughly 500,000 clones in its table, and 89% of those were observed once. The ten largest clones capture about 2.5% of the sample.

The treatment or condition tag for this specimen amounts to: 19 received Ad26.COV2.S at low or high dose, single or two shots; several received placebo; per-sample allocation not given. For vaccine and placebo recipients, repertoires were sequenced using samples collected on day 63 after the first injection. Cohort 1b enrolled around 23 adults aged 18-55 years at a single site in Boston, USA, between 29 July and 7 August 2020. As a vaccine, Ad26.COV2.S was a replication-incompetent adenovirus type 26 vector that expressed a prefusion-stabilized SARS-CoV-2 spike protein derived from the original Wuhan strain.

This specimen consisted of peripheral blood, obtained in a trial of Ad26.COV2.S vaccine versus placebo. This chain is built from TRBV18 and TRBJ1-1; the D gene lacks a confident call. The origin of this receptor is a person aged 18 to 65 who received the Ad26.COV2.S COVID-19 vaccine or a placebo. The CDR3 protein: CASSQTTLEAGTEAFF. The nucleotides read TGTGCCAGCTCACAAACCACATTAGAGGCGGGCACTGAAGCTTTCTTT.